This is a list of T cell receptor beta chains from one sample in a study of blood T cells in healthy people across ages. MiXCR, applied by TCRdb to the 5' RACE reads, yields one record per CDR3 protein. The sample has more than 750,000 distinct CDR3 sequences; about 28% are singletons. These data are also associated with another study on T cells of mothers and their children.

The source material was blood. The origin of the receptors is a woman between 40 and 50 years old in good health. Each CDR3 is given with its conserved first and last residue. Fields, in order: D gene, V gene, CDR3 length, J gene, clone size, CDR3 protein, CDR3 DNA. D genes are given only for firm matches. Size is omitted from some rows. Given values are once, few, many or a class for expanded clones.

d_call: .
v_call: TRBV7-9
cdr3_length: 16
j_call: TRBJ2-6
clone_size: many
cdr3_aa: CASSSSLASGANVLTF
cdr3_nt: TGTGCCAGCAGCTCATCCCTGGCCTCTGGGGCCAACGTCCTGACTTTC

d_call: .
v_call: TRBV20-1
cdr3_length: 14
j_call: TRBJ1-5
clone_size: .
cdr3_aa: CSARGSGENQPQHF
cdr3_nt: TGCAGTGCTAGAGGGTCAGGGGAGAATCAGCCCCAGCATTTT

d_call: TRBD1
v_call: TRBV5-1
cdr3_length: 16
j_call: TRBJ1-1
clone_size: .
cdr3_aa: CASSLALTGENTEAFF
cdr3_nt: TGCGCCAGCAGCTTGGCCTTGACAGGGGAGAACACTGAAGCTTTCTTT

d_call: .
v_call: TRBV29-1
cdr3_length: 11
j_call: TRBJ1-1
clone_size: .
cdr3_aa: CSPVVRGEAFF
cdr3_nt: TGCAGCCCCGTTGTCCGGGGTGAAGCTTTCTTT

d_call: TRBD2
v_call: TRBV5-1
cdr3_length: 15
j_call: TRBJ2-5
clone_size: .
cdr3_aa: CASSPLGRGGETQYF
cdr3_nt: TGCGCCAGCAGCCCCCTAGGGCGGGGGGGTGAGACCCAGTACTTC

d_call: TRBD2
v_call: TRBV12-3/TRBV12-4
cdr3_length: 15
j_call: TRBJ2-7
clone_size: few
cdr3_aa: CASSFRLSGPYEQYF
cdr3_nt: TGTGCCAGCAGTTTTAGGCTTAGCGGGCCCTACGAGCAGTACTTC

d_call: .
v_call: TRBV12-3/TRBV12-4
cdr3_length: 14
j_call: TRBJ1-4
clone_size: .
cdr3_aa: CASSRRSTNEKLFF
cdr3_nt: TGTGCCAGCAGTAGACGGTCAACTAATGAAAAACTGTTTTTT

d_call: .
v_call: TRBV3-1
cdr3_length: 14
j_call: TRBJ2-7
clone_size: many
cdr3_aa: CASSQERGSGEQYF
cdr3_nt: TGTGCCAGCAGCCAAGAAAGGGGGTCGGGCGAGCAGTACTTC

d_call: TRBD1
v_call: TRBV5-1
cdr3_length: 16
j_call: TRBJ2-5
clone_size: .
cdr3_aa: CASSPDGQGAYRAQYF
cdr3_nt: TGCGCCAGCAGCCCCGACGGACAGGGGGCCTATCGGGCCCAGTACTTC

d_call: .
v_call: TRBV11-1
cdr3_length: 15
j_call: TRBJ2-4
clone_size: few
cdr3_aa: CASSSGLLDYNEQYF
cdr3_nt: TGTGCCAGCAGCTCTGGACTCCTAGATTACAATGAGCAGTACTTC

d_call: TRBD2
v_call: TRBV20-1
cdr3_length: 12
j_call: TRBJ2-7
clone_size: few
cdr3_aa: CSASGRVYEQYF
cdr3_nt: TGCAGTGCTAGTGGGAGGGTCTACGAGCAGTACTTC

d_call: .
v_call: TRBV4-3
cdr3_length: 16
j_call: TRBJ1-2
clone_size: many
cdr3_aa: CASRASRTAPYYGYTF
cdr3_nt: TGCGCCAGCAGAGCGTCCAGGACAGCCCCATACTATGGCTACACCTTC

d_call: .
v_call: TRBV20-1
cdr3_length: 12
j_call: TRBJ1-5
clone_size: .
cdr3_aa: CSWGQNNQPQHF
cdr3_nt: TGCAGCTGGGGGCAGAACAATCAGCCCCAGCATTTT

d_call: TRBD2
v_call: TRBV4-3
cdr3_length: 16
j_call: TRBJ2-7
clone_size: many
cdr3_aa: CASSQGLAGETYEQYF
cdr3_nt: TGCGCCAGCAGCCAGGGACTAGCGGGGGAAACCTACGAGCAGTACTTC

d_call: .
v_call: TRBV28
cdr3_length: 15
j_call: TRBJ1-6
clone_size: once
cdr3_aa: CASRGPDGDNSPLHF
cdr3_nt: TGTGCCAGCAGGGGCCCAGACGGAGATAATTCACCCCTCCACTTT